This TCR beta chain is from a study of vaccination effects on CD4 cells after COVID-19 (dated 2022 in TCRdb). With respect to the entire study: Participants received two doses of either the BNT162b2 or the mRNA-1273 mRNA SARS-CoV-2 vaccine. Pre-vaccine samples were drawn from two convalescent patients 16 days and one week before the first dose, at 142 and 148 days after COVID-19 diagnosis. SARS-CoV-2 spike-specific CD4+ TCR repertoires from before and after mRNA vaccination were compared in COVID-19 convalescent patients and in infection-naive vaccine recipients. The full study included roughly 11 COVID-19 convalescent patients and several SARS-CoV-2-naive healthy vaccine recipients. Cultures from other donors in the study were sequenced with the Oncomine TCR Beta short-read assay on an Illumina iSeq 100.

The ViraFEST assay stimulated PBMC with viral peptide pools and then used TCR sequencing to identify antigen-specific CD4+ T cell clonotypes by expansion. After around eleven days of culture, CD4+ T cells were isolated with the EasySep CD4+ T cell isolation kit. PCR-confirmed SARS-CoV-2 infection had occurred in convalescent patients between March and December 2020, before the Alpha, Beta and Delta variants emerged in the United States. Some 1.9 million PBMC per well were cultured with approximately 10 ug/ml peptides in IMDM containing 5% human AB serum, approximately 9.1 IU/ml IL-2 and gentamicin. For the negative control culture condition, an HIV-1 Nef peptide pool was used. Half of the culture medium was replaced with fresh IL-2-containing medium on days 3 and 7. Unless noted otherwise, every peptide stimulation condition was cultured in triplicate wells. PBMC were separated from whole blood using Ficoll-Paque Plus gradient centrifugation and were then either cryopreserved at -140C or used fresh. Genomic DNA was extracted from cultured CD4+ T cells with the QIAamp micro DNA kit.

The germline V end is reduced by 6 bases and the J end by 8 bases; junction bases left unmatched: 11. Including the terminal cysteine and phenylalanine, the CDR3 comprises 15 residues. The entry retains the CDR3 DNA only, 45 bases that are in frame from base 1. From the germline V gene, CDR1 is MNHEY and CDR2 is SVGAGI. The table lists this clone with a few counts. Which antigen it targets is not known. No much larger clone is present one base from it, and per-base qualities are unavailable. Results and caveats for the whole study, not just this receptor: The study was limited by a small number of convalescent patients and lacked early post-infection timepoints. For convalescent patients, new clones induced by the vaccine made up most of the post-vaccine spike-reactive repertoire, and these new clones were largely distinct from the clones induced by infection. At late post-vaccination timepoints, both infection-induced and vaccine-induced clones showed marked clonal contraction, consistent with waning T cell responses.

Library preparation was by the immunoSEQ multiplex PCR assay. TCR beta CDR3 sequencing was performed on DNA from the cultured, isolated CD4+ T cells. Processing in the source paper ran as follows. Non-productive TCR sequences were removed, reads were trimmed to the CDR3 region, and CDR3s of at least 7 amino acids were retained. The MANAFEST web app was used to pick out antigen-specific clonotypes by comparing their expansion in peptide wells with that in reference cultures. To count as positive, a clone had to show expansion at FDR<0.05 compared with the reference and with all other wells, an odds ratio above 5, and a frequency above 0.1% in two replicate wells. A clonotype was called cross-reactive if it was significantly expanded both in SARS-CoV-2 spike wells and in at least one common cold coronavirus spike condition. Using the stringdist R package, CDR3 similarity was measured by Levenshtein distance, and unrooted trees were constructed with ape in R 3.6.1. TCRdb provides this immuneACCESS table in a form limited to in-frame rearrangements. Some clones are lacking; in checked studies, under half of them reflect an unresolved V gene, and why the rest are absent is not known. V and J calls and clone size are copied from that table; D and trimming were computed from the DNA. The sample table lists 55,000 to 90,000 clones, around 70% of them with a count of one. About 5% of the sample goes to the ten largest clones.

The sequence links TRBV6-5 to TRBJ2-1; the junction holds 9 bases that match TRBD2. This material consisted of CD4+ T cells from PBMCs cultured with HIV peptides, taken before COVID-19 vaccination. The cell subset or site label for this specimen denotes: HIV-1 Nef peptide pool negative control/reference culture. The TCR originated in a human donor who had a prior SARS-CoV-2 infection. For the CDR3, the sequence is CASRVTGGRAYEQFF. The DNA sequence is given as TGTGCCAGCAGGGTTACGGGCGGGAGGGCCTATGAGCAGTTCTTC.